Given below is one TCR beta chain in context. The antigen is not known. This sample was included in a study of monozygotic twins with inflammatory bowel disease. Overall study results and limits: The analysis yielded no support for one strong signal or clonotype associated with IBD. IBD patients shared fewer clonotypes with others than healthy twins, especially with disease activity.

Germline CDR1 reads SQVTM; CDR2 reads ANQGSEA. CDR3 length: 14 residues. Reanalyzing the 5' RACE reads, TCRdb keeps one entry per CDR3 protein, without DNA. This table holds approximately 200,000 distinct CDR3 sequences. The draw for each donor consisted of a single 2.5 ml blood sample. From whole blood, total RNA was isolated without any sorting of T cells. The chain recombines TRBV29-1 with TRBJ2-2; absent DNA, TCRdb's TRBD2 call cannot be checked. The sample consisted of blood. The source of this sequence is a human donor with ulcerative colitis or Crohn's disease, or a healthy co-twin of an affected twin (not recorded which). CDR3 sequence reads: CSVGRDYNTGELFF.